Below are 8 T cell receptor beta chains sequenced from a single sample in a study of T cells in Graves' hyperthyroidism and ophthalmopathy. Using RNA transcripts as the source, TCR beta CDR3 regions were amplified. The primer set for the first-round RT-PCR of the TCR CDR3 was HTBI. One entry per CDR3 protein, called by TCRdb with MiXCR from the multiplex PCR reads. The sample shows more than 500,000 distinct CDR3 sequences, 12% to 15% of them seen only once. The sequenced sample consisted of blood. The origin of the receptors is a woman aged 35 to 49 with Graves' hyperthyroidism.

CDR3 in DNA: TGTGCCAGCAGCTTAGCTGCGGGGACAGGAGTTACCGGGGAGCTGTTTTTT. This codes for CASSLAAGTGVTGELFF. V and J are TRBV11-2 and TRBJ2-2, with 8 bases fitting TRBD1. V trimming: 1 base; J trimming: 5 bases; junction bases outside the gene matches: 9. Per germline, CDR1 SGHAT and CDR2 FQNNGV. This CDR3 contains 17 residues.

Regarding this clonotype: This could be a read error, since a much larger clone is one nucleotide away. The CDR3 carries no conserved terminal phenylalanine or tryptophan, so it likely arises from a read error. The chain carries TRBV28 and TRBJ1-1, with unresolved D. The CDR3 is made up of 14 amino acids. V was cut by 6 bases and J by 2 bases, with 13 bases left in between. Germline CDR1 and CDR2: MDHEN and SYDVKM. The CDR3 loop is CASSLRSFNTEAFL. Here the CDR3 DNA reads TGTGCCAGCAGCCTCAGGAGTTTCAACACTGAAGCTTTCCTT.

In this sample, this clonotype turned up many times. The chain employs TRBV18 and TRBJ1-2; 7 bases line up with TRBD1. This CDR3 has 14 amino acids. Germline loops: CDR1 KGHSH, CDR2 LQKENI. Trimming cost V 1 base and J 2 bases; bases outside gene matches: 1. The CDR3 DNA is TGTGCCAGCTCACCACAGGACAGGAACTATGGCTACACCTTC. This encodes CASSPQDRNYGYTF.

This clonotype was recorded a few times. The V and J genes are TRBV20-1 and TRBJ1-2, with 9 nucleotides matching TRBD1. In germline, CDR1 is DFQATT, CDR2 SNEGSKA (reference sequence). V trimming: 6 bases; J trimming: 4 bases; junction bases outside the gene matches: 9. There are 14 residues in the CDR3. The CDR3 bases are TGCAGTGCCGGACAGGGGAGAGGGTCCTATGGCTACACCTTC. This translates into CSAGQGRGSYGYTF.

In this sample, this clonotype turned up many times. V usage is TRBV6-1 and J usage is TRBJ2-7; tentative D call: TRBD1 (5 bases). The CDR3 extends over 15 amino acids. The ends were cut back, 3 bases at V and 4 bases at J, with 16 bases in the middle. Germline V CDR1 and CDR2: MNHNS, SASEGT. CDR3 sequence: CASSEWQGKGYEQYF. The CDR3 DNA reads as TGTGCCAGCAGTGAGTGGCAGGGCAAAGGGTACGAGCAGTACTTC.

This clonotype was recorded many times. The chain combines TRBV6-6 with TRBJ2-3, with 7 bases lining up with TRBD1. Looked up from germline, CDR1 is MNHNY and CDR2 is SVGAGI (reference sequence). This CDR3 comprises 15 residues. The junction had 2 bases not matched to a gene; V was cut back by 0 bases and J by 2 bases. CDR3 DNA: TGTGCCAGCAGTTACTCACAGGGGTTCACAGATACGCAGTATTTT. This codes for CASSYSQGFTDTQYF.

V usage is TRBV4-1 and J usage is TRBJ1-2, with D possibly matching TRBD1 (5 bases). This CDR3 comprises 14 residues. Trimming pared 1 base from V and 1 base from J, leaving 7 bases between. CDR1 is MGHRA and CDR2 is YSYEKL in the germline V gene. The CDR3 loop is CASSQVDINYGYTF. DNA for the CDR3: TGCGCCAGCAGCCAAGTGGACATTAACTATGGCTACACCTTC.

The chain recombines TRBV6-2 or TRBV6-3 with TRBJ2-1; 14 bases agree with TRBD2. Germline V gene data show CDR1 as MNHEY and CDR2 as SVGEGT. After removal of 4 bases from V and 0 bases from J, the junction contained 5 bases not matched to a gene. The CDR3 runs 18 residues. CDR3 coding DNA: TGTGCCAGCAGTTCCCCCGGGACTAGCGGGAGCTCCTACAATGAGCAGTTCTTC. This gives the protein CASSSPGTSGSSYNEQFF.